This paragraph reports one TCR beta chain. The V end lost 5 bases, the J end lost 0 bases, and 9 bases lay between the germline ends. In germline, CDR1 is MNHEY, CDR2 SVGAGI. This CDR3 is 14 amino acids long. This specimen belongs to a study of T cell changes during pregnancy in multiple sclerosis. Produced via immunoSEQ multiplex PCR; TCRdb's table is partial and in-frame only. The data show some 89,000 clones, about 94% seen once. Sequencing was performed on peripheral blood, taken in the third trimester of pregnancy. This clonotype was sampled from a female donor with multiple sclerosis, enrolled in a pregnancy study. The chain links TRBV6-5 to TRBJ2-3; TRBD2 is a possible D gene (6 bases). The DNA for the CDR3 is TGTGCCAGCAGTGCGGGACTTAGCACAGATACGCAGTATTTT. It yields the protein CASSAGLSTDTQYF.